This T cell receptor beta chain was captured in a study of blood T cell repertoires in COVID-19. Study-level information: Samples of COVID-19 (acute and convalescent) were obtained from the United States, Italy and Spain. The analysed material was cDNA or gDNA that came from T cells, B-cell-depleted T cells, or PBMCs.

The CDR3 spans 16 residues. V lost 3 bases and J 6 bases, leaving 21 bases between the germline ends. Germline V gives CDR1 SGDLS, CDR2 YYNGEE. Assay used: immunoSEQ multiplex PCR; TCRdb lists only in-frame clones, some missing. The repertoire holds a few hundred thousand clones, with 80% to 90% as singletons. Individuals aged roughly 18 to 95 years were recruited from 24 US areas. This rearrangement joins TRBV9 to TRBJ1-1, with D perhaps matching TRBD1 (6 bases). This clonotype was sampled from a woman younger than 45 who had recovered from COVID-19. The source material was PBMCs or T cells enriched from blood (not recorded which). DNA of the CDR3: TGTGCCAGCAGCGGACCGGGACACCAAGGAGGCGCTGAAGCTTTCTTT. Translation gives CASSGPGHQGGAEAFF.